This TCR beta chain originates from a study of human T cells and chemical hapten exposure. Overall study: The sensitizer, 2% DPC, was used on around 2 cm by around 2 cm of upper inner arm skin. Patients having alopecia areata, totalis or universalis were mostly female.

TCRdb redid the calling of the RACE reads with MiXCR, one entry per CDR3 protein. This sample carries just over 95,000 distinct CDR3 sequences, roughly 27% of them seen once, and the ten largest clones take about 9.4%. Stated time point: patch test 3, about 24 weeks after DPC sensitization. The treatment denotes: therapeutic diphenylcyclopropenone sensitization with weekly scalp DPC. Samples of blood were obtained prior to the application of each patch test. This clonotype was sampled from a man aged 35 to 55 with alopecia areata. Some clones in this sample may be carry-over from other donors' samples. The starting material was whole blood, obtained in connection with sensitization to the hapten diphenylcyclopropenone (DPC).

For the CDR3, the DNA is TGCGCCAGCAGCCTCACGCCGGGAAGCGGGAGTTACAATGAGCAGTTCTTC. It translates to CASSLTPGSGSYNEQFF. The chain carries TRBV4-1 and TRBJ2-1; 8 bases are shared with TRBD2. J was trimmed by 4 bases and V by 4 bases; bases with no gene match: 12. CDR1 is MGHRA, CDR2 YSYEKL, per germline. This CDR3 is 17 amino acids long.